Each of the 17 T cell receptor beta chains below was sequenced from the same sample in a study of technical replicates of blood from a handful of donors. The assay was immunoSEQ multiplex PCR, and TCRdb's table has in-frame clones only and misses some. The table lists approximately 76,000 clones, about 91% of them singletons. The specimen was T cells isolated from PBMCs. All receptors derive from a human donor in good health.

The rearrangement links TRBV2 to TRBJ2-7, with D possibly matching TRBD1 (5 bases). The germline V and J ends were trimmed by 8 bases and 3 bases, with 8 bases remaining between them. The CDR3 loop spans 11 amino acids. Germline CDR1 is SNHLY and CDR2 is FYNNEI. The CDR3 sequence is CASVQGYEQYF. The CDR3 nucleotides read TGTGCCAGCGTCCAGGGCTACGAGCAGTACTTC.

This chain connects TRBV19 to TRBJ2-7, with a weak D call TRBD1 (5 bases). The CDR3 spans 15 residues. Trimming removed 5 bases at V and 2 bases at J, with 16 bases between. In germline, CDR1 is LNHDA, CDR2 SQIVND (reference sequence). The CDR3, as DNA: TGTGCCAGTAGTGTGAGGAAGGGGAAGACCTACGAGCAGTACTTC. It codes for CASSVRKGKTYEQYF.

The chain joins TRBV5-4 to TRBJ2-3, with D maybe TRBD1 (6 bases). This CDR3 is 15 amino acids long. From germline, CDR1 is SGHNT and CDR2 YYREEE (reference sequence). Trimming removed 5 bases at V and 3 bases at J, with 16 bases between. The CDR3 region has the DNA TGTGCCAGCAGTCCCGGGACATACGGAACAGATACGCAGTATTTT. The encoded protein is CASSPGTYGTDTQYF.

The chain couples TRBV7-9 to TRBJ1-2; tentatively, D is TRBD1 (5 bases). Germline V gene data show CDR1 as SEHNR and CDR2 as FQNEAQ (reference sequence). The ends were cut back, 5 bases at V and 8 bases at J, with 15 bases in the middle. The CDR3 contains 13 residues. DNA for the CDR3: TGTGCCAGCAGCGATCAAAGGGACTTCGGCTACACCTTC. It specifies CASSDQRDFGYTF.

The V gene is TRBV27, the J gene TRBJ2-2; D call uncertain. V lost 5 bases to trimming and J lost 5 bases, with 9 bases between them. The CDR3 runs to 13 residues. The V gene's germline CDR1 is MNHEY and CDR2 SMNVEV (reference sequence). The CDR3 is CASSHTETGELFF. In DNA form, the CDR3 reads TGTGCCAGCAGTCACACAGAAACCGGGGAGCTGTTTTTT.

This clone was seen only once. The chain has TRBV7-6 and TRBJ2-3, with D tentatively TRBD1 (7 bases). The germline V and J ends were trimmed by 2 bases and 4 bases, with 10 bases remaining between them. This CDR3 spans 14 amino acids. CDR1 and CDR2 from the germline V gene are SGHVS and FNYEAQ. CDR3 amino acids: CASSLQGGADTQYF. CDR3 nucleotides: TGTGCCAGCAGCTTACAGGGGGGCGCAGATACGCAGTATTTT.

The J gene is TRBJ2-7, the V gene TRBV27; D perhaps matches TRBD1 (5 bases). Trimming stripped 5 bases from V and 2 bases from J, with 10 bases between. The CDR3 totals 13 residues. Per germline, CDR1 MNHEY and CDR2 SMNVEV (reference sequence). CDR3 in DNA: TGTGCCAGCAGTATACAGGAAGCCTACGAGCAGTACTTC. Its protein product is CASSIQEAYEQYF.

The rearrangement links TRBV6-6 to TRBJ2-3, with a tentative D call TRBD2 (6 bases). Germline-derived CDR1 and CDR2 are MNHNY and SVGAGI (reference sequence). V shed 2 bases and J shed 0 bases, with 9 bases lying between them. The CDR3 is 15 amino acids. Written as DNA, the CDR3 is TGTGCCAGCAGTTACCTTAGCGGAAGCACAGATACGCAGTATTTT. Translating gives CASSYLSGSTDTQYF.

The V and J genes are TRBV19 and TRBJ2-5; 7 nucleotides agree with TRBD2. The CDR3 is 15 residues long. Germline V gives CDR1 LNHDA, CDR2 SQIVND (reference sequence). V lost 7 bases to trimming and J lost 3 bases; unmatched junction nucleotides: 11. The CDR3 is CASNRGASGKETQYF. In nucleotides, the CDR3 is TGTGCCAGTAACCGAGGGGCTAGCGGAAAAGAGACCCAGTACTTC. The complete variable domain, with remaining parts taken from reference TRBV19 and TRBJ2-5, reads DGGITQSPKYLFRKEGQNVTLSCEQNLNHDAMYWYRQDPGQGLRLIYYSQIVNDFQKGDIAEGYSVSREKKESFPLTVTSAQKNPTAFYLCASNRGASGKETQYFGPGTRLLVL.

The genes are TRBV6-5 and TRBJ1-1; D remains ambiguous. V was shortened by 1 base and J by 1 base, with 4 bases between the two germline ends. CDR3 length: 13 amino acids. Germline CDR1 MNHEY, CDR2 SVGAGI. The CDR3 DNA follows: TGTGCCAGCAGTTACTTCAGGAACACTGAAGCTTTCTTT. Translation gives CASSYFRNTEAFF.

J is TRBJ2-2 and V is TRBV28; D call uncertain. The CDR3 totals 14 residues. V was clipped by 4 bases and J by 4 bases, with 10 bases between them. Germline V gives CDR1 MDHEN, CDR2 SYDVKM. The CDR3 DNA is TGTGCCAGCAGTTGGAGTTGGTCCACCGGGGAGCTGTTTTTT. Translation gives CASSWSWSTGELFF.

A single count supports this clone. The CDR3 DNA is TGTGCCAGCAGCTTAGATGGTGCATTGCCGGTCAGGGGACTAGCGCGATTCTACGAGCAGTACTTC. As protein: CASSLDGALPVRGLARFYEQYF. The genes are TRBV7-6 and TRBJ2-7; TRBD2 aligns across 10 bases. V was pared by 1 base and J by 3 bases, with 24 bases of the junction left unmatched. This CDR3 spans 22 amino acids. Germline V CDR1 and CDR2: SGHVS, FNYEAQ.

The CDR3 DNA sequence: TGTGCCAGCAGTGAAGCCAGTCACTACGAGCAGTACTTC. Residues: CASSEASHYEQYF. This chain links TRBV2 with TRBJ2-7; D remains ambiguous. The germline V gene encodes CDR1 SNHLY and CDR2 FYNNEI. The CDR3 loop spans 13 amino acids. V lost 0 bases, J lost 3 bases, and 6 bases lay in between.

The chain employs TRBV10-3 and TRBJ2-1; D is perhaps TRBD1 (5 bases). Germline lookup yields CDR1 ENHRY and CDR2 SYGVKD. Trimming removed 4 bases at V and 6 bases at J, with 13 bases between. The CDR3 totals 14 residues. This chain's CDR3 is CAISGGPRGNEQFF. The CDR3 region has the DNA TGTGCCATCAGTGGGGGCCCTAGAGGCAATGAGCAGTTCTTC.

The J gene is TRBJ2-1, the V gene TRBV9, with TRBD2 matching 15 bases. The CDR3 runs to 17 residues. Germline CDR1 is SGDLS and CDR2 is YYNGEE. The junction had 5 bases not matched to a gene; V was cut back by 3 bases and J by 4 bases. This CDR3 reads CASSGGLAGGTYNEQFF. CDR3 nucleotides: TGTGCCAGCAGCGGCGGACTAGCGGGGGGGACTTACAATGAGCAGTTCTTC.

This chain uses TRBV10-3 with TRBJ1-5, with TRBD1 matching 8 bases. This CDR3 has 15 residues. Germline CDR1 and CDR2: ENHRY and SYGVKD. The V segment lost 6 bases and the J segment 1 base; nucleotides outside the gene matches: 5. CDR3 loop: CAISKDRDSNQPQHF. CDR3 in DNA: TGTGCCATCAGCAAGGACAGGGACAGCAATCAGCCCCAGCATTTT.

The chain joins TRBV11-3 to TRBJ2-2; unclear D gene. Germline loops: CDR1 SGHNT, CDR2 YENEEA. V was pared by 4 bases and J by 3 bases, with 12 bases between. The CDR3 is 15 residues long. The chain's CDR3 is CASSSRDDHTGELFF. The CDR3 coding sequence is TGTGCCAGCAGCTCTAGAGATGACCACACCGGGGAGCTGTTTTTT.